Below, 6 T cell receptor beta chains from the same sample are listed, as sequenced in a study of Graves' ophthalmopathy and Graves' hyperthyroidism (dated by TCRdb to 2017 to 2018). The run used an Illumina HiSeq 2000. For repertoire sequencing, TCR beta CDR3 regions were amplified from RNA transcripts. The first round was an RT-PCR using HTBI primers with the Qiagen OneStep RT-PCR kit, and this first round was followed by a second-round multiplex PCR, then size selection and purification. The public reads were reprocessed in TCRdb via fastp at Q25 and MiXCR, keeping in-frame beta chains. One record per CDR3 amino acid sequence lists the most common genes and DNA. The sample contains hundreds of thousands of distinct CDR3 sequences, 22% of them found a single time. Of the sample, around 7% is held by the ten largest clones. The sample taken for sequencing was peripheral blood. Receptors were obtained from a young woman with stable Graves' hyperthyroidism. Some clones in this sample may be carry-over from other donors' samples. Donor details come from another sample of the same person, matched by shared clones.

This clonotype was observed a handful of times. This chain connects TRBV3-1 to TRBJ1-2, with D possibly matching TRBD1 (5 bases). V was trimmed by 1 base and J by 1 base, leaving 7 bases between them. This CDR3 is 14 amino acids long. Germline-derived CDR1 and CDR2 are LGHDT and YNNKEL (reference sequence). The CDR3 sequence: CASSQGGINYGYTF. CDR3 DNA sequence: TGTGCCAGCAGCCAAGGGGGCATTAACTATGGCTACACCTTC.

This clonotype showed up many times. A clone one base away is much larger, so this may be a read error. In nucleotides, the CDR3 is TGTGCTAGTGGTTTGGTACACGGCAGTATCTCTGGAAGCACCATATATTTT. This gives the protein CASGLVHGSISGSTIYF. The chain carries TRBV12-5 and TRBJ1-3, with D hard to call. There are 17 residues in the CDR3. Germline V gene data show CDR1 as LGHNT and CDR2 as FRNRAP.

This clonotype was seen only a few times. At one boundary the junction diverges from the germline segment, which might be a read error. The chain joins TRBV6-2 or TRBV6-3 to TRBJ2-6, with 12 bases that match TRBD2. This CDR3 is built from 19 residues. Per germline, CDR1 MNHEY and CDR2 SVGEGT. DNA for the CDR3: TGTGCCAGCAGTCTCCGACTAGCGGGGGCCCGAGGGGGGGCCAACATCCTGACTTTC. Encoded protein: CASSLRLAGARGGANILTF.

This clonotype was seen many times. CDR3 in amino acids: CASSPDRLRGGETQYF. CDR3 nucleotide sequence: TGCGCCAGCAGCCCGGACCGGCTCAGGGGCGGGGAGACCCAGTACTTC. This chain links TRBV5-1 with TRBJ2-5; tentative D call: TRBD1 (6 bases). The CDR3 contains 16 residues. Germline V gives CDR1 SGHRS, CDR2 YFSETQ. Trimming removed 4 bases from V and 5 bases from J, with 21 bases in between.

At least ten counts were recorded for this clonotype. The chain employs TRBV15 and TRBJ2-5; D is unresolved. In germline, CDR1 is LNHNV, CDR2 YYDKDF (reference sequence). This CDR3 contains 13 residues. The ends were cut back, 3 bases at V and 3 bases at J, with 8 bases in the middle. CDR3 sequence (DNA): TGTGCCACCAGCAGGGACGGAAAAGAGACCCAGTACTTC. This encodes CATSRDGKETQYF.

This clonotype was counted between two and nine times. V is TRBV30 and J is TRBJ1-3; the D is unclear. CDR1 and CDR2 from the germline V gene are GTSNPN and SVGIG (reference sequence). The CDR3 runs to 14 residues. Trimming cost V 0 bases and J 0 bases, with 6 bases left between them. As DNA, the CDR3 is TGTGCCTGGAGTGTAGGAGACTCTGGAAACACCATATATTTT. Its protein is CAWSVGDSGNTIYF.